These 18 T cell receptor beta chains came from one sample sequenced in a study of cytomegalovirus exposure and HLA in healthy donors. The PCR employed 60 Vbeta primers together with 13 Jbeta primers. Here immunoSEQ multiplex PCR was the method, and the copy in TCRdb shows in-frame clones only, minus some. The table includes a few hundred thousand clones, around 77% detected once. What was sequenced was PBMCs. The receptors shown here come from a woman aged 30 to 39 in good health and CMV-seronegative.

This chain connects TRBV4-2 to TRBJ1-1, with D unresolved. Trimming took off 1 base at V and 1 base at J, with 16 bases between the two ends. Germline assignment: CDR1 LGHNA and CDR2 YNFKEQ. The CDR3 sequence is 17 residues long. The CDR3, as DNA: TGTGCCAGCAGCCAAGTGCCGGGGATTGGGAGGAACACTGAAGCTTTCTTT. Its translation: CASSQVPGIGRNTEAFF.

The CDR3 spells CASSQGGIIYEQYF. The CDR3 DNA is TGTGCCAGCAGCCAAGGGGGCATAATCTACGAGCAGTACTTC. The gene calls are TRBV13 and TRBJ2-7; TRBD1 matches at 7 bases. V lost 5 bases, J lost 3 bases, and 7 bases stayed unmatched. The CDR3 contains 14 residues. Germline-derived CDR1 and CDR2 are PRHDT and FYEKMQ (reference sequence).

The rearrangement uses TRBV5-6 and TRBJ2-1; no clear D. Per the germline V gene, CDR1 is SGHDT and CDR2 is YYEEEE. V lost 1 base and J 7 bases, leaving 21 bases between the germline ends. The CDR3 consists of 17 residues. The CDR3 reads CASSLFPTNYPGNEQFF. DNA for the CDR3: TGTGCCAGCAGCTTGTTTCCAACAAACTACCCGGGTAATGAGCAGTTCTTC.

CDR3 residues: CASSIVGTGYNEQFF. The DNA of the CDR3 is TGTGCCAGTAGTATTGTCGGAACAGGGTACAATGAGCAGTTCTTC. The chain recombines TRBV19 with TRBJ2-1; D is possibly TRBD1 (6 bases). The V end was cut by 3 bases, the J end by 4 bases, with 13 bases between. CDR1 is LNHDA and CDR2 is SQIVND in the germline V gene (reference sequence). The CDR3 runs 15 residues. Full variable domain (outside the CDR3, taken from reference TRBV19 and TRBJ2-1): DGGITQSPKYLFRKEGQNVTLSCEQNLNHDAMYWYRQDPGQGLRLIYYSQIVNDFQKGDIAEGYSVSREKKESFPLTVTSAQKNPTAFYLCASSIVGTGYNEQFFGPGTRLTVL.

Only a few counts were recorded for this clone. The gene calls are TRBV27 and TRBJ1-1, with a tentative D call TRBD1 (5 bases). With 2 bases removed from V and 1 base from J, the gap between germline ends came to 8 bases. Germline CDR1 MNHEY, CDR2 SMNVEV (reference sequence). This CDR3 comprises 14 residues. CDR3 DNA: TGTGCCAGCAGTTTAACGGGGGGGAACACTGAAGCTTTCTTT. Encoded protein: CASSLTGGNTEAFF.

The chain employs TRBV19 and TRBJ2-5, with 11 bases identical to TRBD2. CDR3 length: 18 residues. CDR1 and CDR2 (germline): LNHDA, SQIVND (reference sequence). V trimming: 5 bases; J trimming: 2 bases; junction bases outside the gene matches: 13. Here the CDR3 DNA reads TGTGCCAGTAGTCTCGGACTAGCGGGCGTCGGGAGTCAAGAGACCCAGTACTTC. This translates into CASSLGLAGVGSQETQYF.

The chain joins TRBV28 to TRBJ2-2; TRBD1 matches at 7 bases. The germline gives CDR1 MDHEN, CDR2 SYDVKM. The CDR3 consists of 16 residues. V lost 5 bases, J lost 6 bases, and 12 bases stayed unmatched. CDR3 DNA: TGTGCCAGCAGTCCCCTGACAGGGACCAGTTCCGGGGAGCTGTTTTTT. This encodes CASSPLTGTSSGELFF.

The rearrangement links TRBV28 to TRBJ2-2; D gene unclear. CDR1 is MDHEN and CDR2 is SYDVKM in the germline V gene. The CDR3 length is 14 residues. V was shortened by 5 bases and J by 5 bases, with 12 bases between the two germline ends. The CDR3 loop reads CASSLGSSTGELFF. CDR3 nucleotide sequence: TGTGCCAGCAGTCTGGGCAGTTCGACCGGGGAGCTGTTTTTT.

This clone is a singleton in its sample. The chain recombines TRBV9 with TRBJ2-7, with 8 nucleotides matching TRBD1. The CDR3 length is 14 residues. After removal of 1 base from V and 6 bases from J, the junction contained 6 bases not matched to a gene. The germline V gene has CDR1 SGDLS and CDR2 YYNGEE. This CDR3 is CASSVIAQGAEQYF. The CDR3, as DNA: TGTGCCAGCAGCGTAATAGCCCAGGGGGCCGAGCAGTACTTC.

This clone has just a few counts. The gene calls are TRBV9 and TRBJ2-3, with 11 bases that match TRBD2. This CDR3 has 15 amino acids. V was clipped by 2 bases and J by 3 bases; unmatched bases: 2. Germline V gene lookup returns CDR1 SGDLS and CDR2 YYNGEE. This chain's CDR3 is CASSVTSGGTDTQYF. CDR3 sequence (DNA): TGTGCCAGCAGCGTTACTAGCGGGGGTACAGATACGCAGTATTTT.

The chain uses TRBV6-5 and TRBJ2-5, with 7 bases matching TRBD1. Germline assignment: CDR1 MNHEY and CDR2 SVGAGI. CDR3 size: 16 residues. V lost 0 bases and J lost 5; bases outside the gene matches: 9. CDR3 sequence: CASSYSPPDRVETQYF. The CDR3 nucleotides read TGTGCCAGCAGTTACTCCCCGCCCGACAGGGTGGAGACCCAGTACTTC.

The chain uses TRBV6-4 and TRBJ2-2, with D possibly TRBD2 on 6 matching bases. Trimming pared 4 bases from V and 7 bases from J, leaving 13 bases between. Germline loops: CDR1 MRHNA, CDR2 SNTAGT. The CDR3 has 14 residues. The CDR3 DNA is TGTGCCAGCAGTGGCGACGAAGCGGGCGGGGAGCTGTTTTTT. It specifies CASSGDEAGGELFF.

Here the CDR3 reads CASSLLGQLNSPLHF. The CDR3 DNA reads as TGTGCCAGTTCCCTTCTGGGACAGCTTAATTCACCCCTCCACTTT. This chain joins TRBV19 and TRBJ1-6; TRBD1 aligns across 7 bases. The length of the CDR3 is 15 residues. Germline CDR1 and CDR2: LNHDA and SQIVND (reference sequence). J gave up 6 bases and V 8 bases, and 10 bases lay outside the gene matches. Combining the CDR3 with reference TRBV19 and TRBJ1-6 gives the whole variable domain DGGITQSPKYLFRKEGQNVTLSCEQNLNHDAMYWYRQDPGQGLRLIYYSQIVNDFQKGDIAEGYSVSREKKESFPLTVTSAQKNPTAFYLCASSLLGQLNSPLHFGNGTRLTVT.

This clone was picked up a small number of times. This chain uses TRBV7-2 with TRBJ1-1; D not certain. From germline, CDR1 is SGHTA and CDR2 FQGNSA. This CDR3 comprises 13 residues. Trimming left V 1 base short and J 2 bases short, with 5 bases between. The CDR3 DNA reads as TGTGCCAGCAGCTTAGGCGCCAACACTGAAGCTTTCTTT. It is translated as CASSLGANTEAFF.

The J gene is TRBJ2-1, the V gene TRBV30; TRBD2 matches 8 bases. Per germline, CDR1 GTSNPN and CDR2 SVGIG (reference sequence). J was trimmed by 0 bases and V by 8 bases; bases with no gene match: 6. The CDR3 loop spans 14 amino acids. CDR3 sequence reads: CARGGYSSYNEQFF. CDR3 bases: TGTGCCCGGGGGGGATATAGCTCCTACAATGAGCAGTTCTTC. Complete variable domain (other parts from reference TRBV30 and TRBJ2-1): SQTIHQWPATLVQPVGSPLSLECTVEGTSNPNLYWYRQAAGRGLQLLFYSVGIGQISSEVPQNLSASRPQDRQFILSSKKLLLSDSGFYLCARGGYSSYNEQFFGPGTRLTVL.

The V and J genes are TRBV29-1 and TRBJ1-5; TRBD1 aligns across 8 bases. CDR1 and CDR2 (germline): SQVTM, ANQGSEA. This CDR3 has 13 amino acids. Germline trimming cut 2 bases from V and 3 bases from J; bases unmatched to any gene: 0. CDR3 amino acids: CSVEQGANQPQHF. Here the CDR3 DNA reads TGCAGCGTTGAACAGGGGGCCAATCAGCCCCAGCATTTT.

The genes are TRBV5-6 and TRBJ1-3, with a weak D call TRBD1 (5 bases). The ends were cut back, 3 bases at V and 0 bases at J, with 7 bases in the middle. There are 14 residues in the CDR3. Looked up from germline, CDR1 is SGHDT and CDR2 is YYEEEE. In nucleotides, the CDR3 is TGTGCCAGCAGCTACAGGAACTCTGGAAACACCATATATTTT. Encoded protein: CASSYRNSGNTIYF. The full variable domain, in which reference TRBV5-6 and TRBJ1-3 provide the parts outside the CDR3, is DAGVTQSPTHLIKTRGQQVTLRCSPKSGHDTVSWYQQALGQGPQFIFQYYEEEERQRGNFPDRFSGHQFPNYSSELNVNALLLGDSALYLCASSYRNSGNTIYFGEGSWLTVV.

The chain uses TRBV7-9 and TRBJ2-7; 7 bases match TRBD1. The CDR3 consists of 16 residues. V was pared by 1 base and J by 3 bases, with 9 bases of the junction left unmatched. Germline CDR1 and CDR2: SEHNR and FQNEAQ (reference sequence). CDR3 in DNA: TGTGCCAGCAGCTTAGTTGCACTGGGACAGAACTACGAGCAGTACTTC. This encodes CASSLVALGQNYEQYF.